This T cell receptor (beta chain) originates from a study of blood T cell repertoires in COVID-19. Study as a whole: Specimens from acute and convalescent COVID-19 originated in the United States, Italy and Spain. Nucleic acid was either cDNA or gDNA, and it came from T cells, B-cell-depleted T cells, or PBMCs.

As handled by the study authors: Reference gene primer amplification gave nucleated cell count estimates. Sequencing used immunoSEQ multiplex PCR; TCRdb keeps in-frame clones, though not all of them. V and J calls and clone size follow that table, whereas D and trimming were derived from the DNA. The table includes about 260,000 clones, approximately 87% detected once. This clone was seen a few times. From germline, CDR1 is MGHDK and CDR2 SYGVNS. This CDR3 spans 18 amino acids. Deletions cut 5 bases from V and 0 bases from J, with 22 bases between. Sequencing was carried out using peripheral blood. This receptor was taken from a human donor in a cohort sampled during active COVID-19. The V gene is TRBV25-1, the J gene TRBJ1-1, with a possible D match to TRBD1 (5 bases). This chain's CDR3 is CASSRRASWTDMNTEAFF. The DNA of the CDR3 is TGTGCCAGCAGTCGGAGAGCTTCCTGGACGGACATGAACACTGAAGCTTTCTTT. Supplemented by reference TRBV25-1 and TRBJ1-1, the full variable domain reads EADIYQTPRYLVIGTGKKITLECSQTMGHDKMYWYQQDPGMELHLIHYSYGVNSTEKGDLSSESTVSRIRTEHFPLTLESARPSHTSQYLCASSRRASWTDMNTEAFFGQGTRLTVV.